The subject of this entry is one T cell receptor (beta chain). This sample was included in a study of cytomegalovirus exposure and HLA in healthy donors. Both 60 Vbeta primers and 13 Jbeta primers went into the PCR. Clones were read by immunoSEQ multiplex PCR, and TCRdb kept only the in-frame ones, dropping some. The sample consists of 150,000 or so clones, just under 80% of them appearing once. The CDR3 covers 12 residues. Trimming cost V 7 bases and J 9 bases, with 13 bases left between them. Germline CDR1 SGHAT, CDR2 FQNNGV. The donors (healthy individuals) were bone marrow donors. The source material was PBMCs. The origin of this receptor is a man between 18 and 35 years old in good health and CMV-seropositive. This chain uses TRBV11-2 with TRBJ2-1; D remains ambiguous. The CDR3 sequence is CASNPYGSEQFF. The CDR3 DNA reads TGTGCCAGCAACCCTTACGGTAGTGAGCAGTTCTTC.